This TCR beta chain stems from a study of blood T cell repertoires in COVID-19. Background on the study: The United States, Italy and Spain provided the acute and convalescent COVID-19 samples.

Per germline, CDR1 SGHRS and CDR2 YFSETQ. The CDR3 runs to 15 residues. V was trimmed by 2 bases and J by 0 bases, leaving 9 bases between them. In the original analysis: The authors estimated nucleated cell counts from reference gene primer amplification. The protocol was immunoSEQ multiplex PCR, while the TCRdb copy is restricted to in-frame clones and leaves out a portion. V, J and clone size are taken as reported in that table, and D and trimming were inferred from the DNA itself. The sample lists a few hundred thousand clones; roughly 80% were seen once. This clone appeared many times. This clonotype was sampled from a human donor with acute or convalescent COVID-19. The donor label of this sample is uncertain. The sequenced sample consisted of peripheral blood. The chain recombines TRBV5-1 with TRBJ1-3; possibly TRBD1 for D (5 bases). As DNA, the CDR3 is TGCGCCAGCAGCTTCGACAGCTACTCTGGAAACACCATATATTTT. Protein product: CASSFDSYSGNTIYF. The full variable domain, rest sourced from reference TRBV5-1 and TRBJ1-3, is KAGVTQTPRYLIKTRGQQVTLSCSPISGHRSVSWYQQTPGQGLQFLFEYFSETQRNKGNFPGRFSGRQFSNSRSEMNVSTLELGDSALYLCASSFDSYSGNTIYFGEGSWLTVV.